This T cell receptor beta chain is from a study of blood T cells in healthy people across ages. It was with a sample-barcoded 5' primer and a J-beta primer mix that a second PCR of about 6 to 11 cycles was run. Every cDNA molecule carried a tag from a template-switch adaptor bearing 12 random nucleotides. A single record per CDR3 protein comes from TCRdb applying MiXCR to the 5' RACE reads. The sample carries around 870,000 distinct CDR3 sequences, around 28% recorded once. Germline V gene lookup returns CDR1 MDHEN and CDR2 SYDVKM. The CDR3 loop spans 14 amino acids. The ends were cut back, 7 bases at V and 6 bases at J, with 16 bases in the middle.

The sample taken for sequencing was blood. This clonotype was obtained from a woman older than 75 in good health. The chain combines TRBV28 with TRBJ1-5; D may be TRBD1 (5 bases). DNA for the CDR3: TGTGCCAGCAAGGGCGGGGCTCCATTTCAGCCCCAGCATTTT. It encodes CASKGGAPFQPQHF. Full variable domain (rest looked up from reference TRBV28 and TRBJ1-5): DVKVTQSSRYLVKRTGEKVFLECVQDMDHENMFWYRQDPGLGLRLIYFSYDVKMKEKGDIPEGYSVSREKKERFSLILESASTNQTSMYLCASKGGAPFQPQHFGDGTRLSIL.